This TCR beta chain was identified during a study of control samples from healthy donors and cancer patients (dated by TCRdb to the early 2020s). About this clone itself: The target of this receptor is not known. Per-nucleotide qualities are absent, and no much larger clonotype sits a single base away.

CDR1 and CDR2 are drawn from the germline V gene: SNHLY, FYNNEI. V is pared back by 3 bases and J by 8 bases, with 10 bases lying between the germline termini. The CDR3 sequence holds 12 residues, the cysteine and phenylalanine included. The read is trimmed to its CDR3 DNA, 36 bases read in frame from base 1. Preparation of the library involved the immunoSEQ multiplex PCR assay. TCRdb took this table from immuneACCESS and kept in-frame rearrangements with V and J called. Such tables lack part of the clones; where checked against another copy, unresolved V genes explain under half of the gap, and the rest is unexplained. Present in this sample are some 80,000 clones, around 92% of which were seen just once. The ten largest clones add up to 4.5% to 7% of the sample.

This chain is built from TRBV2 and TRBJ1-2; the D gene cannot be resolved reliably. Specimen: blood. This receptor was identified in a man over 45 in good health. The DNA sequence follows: TGTGCCAGCAGTGACCCCCCGTGGGGCTACACCTTC. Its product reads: CASSDPPWGYTF.